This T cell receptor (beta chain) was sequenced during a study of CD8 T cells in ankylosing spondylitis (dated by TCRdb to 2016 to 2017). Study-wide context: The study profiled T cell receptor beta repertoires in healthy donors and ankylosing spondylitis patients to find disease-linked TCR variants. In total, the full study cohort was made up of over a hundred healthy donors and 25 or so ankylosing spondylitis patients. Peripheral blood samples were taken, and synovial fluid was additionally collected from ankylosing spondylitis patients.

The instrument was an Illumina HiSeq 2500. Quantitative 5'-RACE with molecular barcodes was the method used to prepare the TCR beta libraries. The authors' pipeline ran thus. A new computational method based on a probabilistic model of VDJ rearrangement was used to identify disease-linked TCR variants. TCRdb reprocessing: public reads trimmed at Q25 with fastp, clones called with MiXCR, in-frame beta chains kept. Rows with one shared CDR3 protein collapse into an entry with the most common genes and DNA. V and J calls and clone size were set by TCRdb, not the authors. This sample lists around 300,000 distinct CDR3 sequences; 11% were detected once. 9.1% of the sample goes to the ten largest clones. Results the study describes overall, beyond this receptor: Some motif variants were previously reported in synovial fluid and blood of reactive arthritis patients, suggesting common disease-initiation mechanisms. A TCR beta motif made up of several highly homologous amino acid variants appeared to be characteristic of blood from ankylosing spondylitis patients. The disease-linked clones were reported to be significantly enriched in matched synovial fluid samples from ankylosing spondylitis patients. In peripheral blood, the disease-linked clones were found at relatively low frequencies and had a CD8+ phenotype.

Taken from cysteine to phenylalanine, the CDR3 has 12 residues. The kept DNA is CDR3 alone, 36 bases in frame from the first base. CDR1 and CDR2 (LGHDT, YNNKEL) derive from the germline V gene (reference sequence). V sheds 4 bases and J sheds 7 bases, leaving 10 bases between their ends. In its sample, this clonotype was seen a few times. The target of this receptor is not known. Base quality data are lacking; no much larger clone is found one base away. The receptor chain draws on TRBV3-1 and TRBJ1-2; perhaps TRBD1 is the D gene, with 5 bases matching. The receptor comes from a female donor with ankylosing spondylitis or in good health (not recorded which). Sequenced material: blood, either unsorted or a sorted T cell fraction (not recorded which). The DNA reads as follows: TGTGCCAGCAGCCTCAGGAGGGGTGGCTACACCTTC. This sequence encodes CASSLRRGGYTF.